This T cell receptor (beta chain) was identified in a study of blood T cell repertoires in COVID-19. Profiling relied on immunoSEQ multiplex PCR, and the TCRdb table lists in-frame clones only, not all of them. The table lists about 130,000 clones, about 80% of them singletons. This TCR was recovered from a man aged 35-49 years with active or convalescent COVID-19. The sequencing sample was made of peripheral blood.

CDR3 nucleotide sequence: TGCGCCAGCAGGAGCGGACTAGCGGGGGGGATCGGGGAGCTGTTTTTT. This translates into CASRSGLAGGIGELFF. This sequence joins TRBV5-1 and TRBJ2-2; 15 bases are a match to TRBD2. The length of the CDR3 is 16 residues. Germline trimming cut 5 bases from V and 7 bases from J; bases unmatched to any gene: 6. CDR1 is SGHRS and CDR2 is YFSETQ in the germline V gene.